These 15 T cell receptor beta chains share one sample of origin, sequenced in a study of blood T cell repertoires in COVID-19. Libraries were prepared by immunoSEQ multiplex PCR; TCRdb keeps only in-frame clonotypes and omits some of them. The sample yields 250,000 to 300,000 clones, 70% to 90% seen once. Material for sequencing was peripheral blood. Receptors originate from a woman under 40 who had recovered from COVID-19.

The chain links TRBV21-1 to TRBJ1-5; the D segment call TRBD1 is taken from the table without a DNA check. TRBV21-1 is listed as a pseudogene. The CDR3 extends over 20 amino acids. Written as DNA, the CDR3 is TGTGCCAGCAGCAAAGTCAGACCCCTCAGGGGCCGCAAGGGCAATCAGCCCCAGCATTTT. Translated: CASSKVRPLRGRKGNQPQHF.

The J gene is TRBJ1-1, the V gene TRBV12-3 or TRBV12-4; D not certain. This CDR3 comprises 12 residues. V lost 6 bases, J lost 7 bases, and 12 bases lay in between. The CDR3 DNA is TGTGCCAGCAGCCCCCTAGGAGGTGAAGCTTTCTTT. Translating gives CASSPLGGEAFF.

The CDR3 nucleotides read TGTGCCAGCAGCTTCGGGGTGAGGTCGAGTCAGCCCCAGCATTTT. Its translation is CASSFGVRSSQPQHF. The rearrangement links TRBV7-7 to TRBJ1-5; D ambiguous. The CDR3 is made up of 15 amino acids. Per germline, CDR1 SSHAT and CDR2 FNYEAQ (reference sequence). The V end was cut by 3 bases, the J end by 6 bases, with 15 bases between.

V usage is TRBV5-5 and J usage is TRBJ1-5, with D possibly matching TRBD1 (6 bases). V was shortened by 0 bases and J by 0 bases, with 16 bases between the two germline ends. CDR3 length: 18 amino acids. Germline loops: CDR1 SGHKS, CDR2 YYEKEE (reference sequence). The CDR3 nucleotides read TGTGCCAGCAGCTTGGACCCCACAAAGGGGGATAGCAATCAGCCCCAGCATTTT. Protein sequence: CASSLDPTKGDSNQPQHF.

The chain couples TRBV5-1 to TRBJ2-3, with D tentatively TRBD1 (5 bases). The CDR3 is 14 amino acids. In germline, CDR1 is SGHRS, CDR2 YFSETQ. V was shortened by 0 bases and J by 8 bases, with 13 bases between the two germline ends. CDR3 sequence reads: CASSLDATGGTQYF. The CDR3 DNA sequence: TGCGCCAGCAGCTTGGATGCCACAGGCGGTACGCAGTATTTT.

This chain links TRBV18 with TRBJ1-2; no clear D. Germline CDR1 reads KGHSH; CDR2 reads LQKENI. There are 14 residues in the CDR3. V was clipped by 8 bases and J by 3 bases, with 16 bases between them. In DNA form, the CDR3 reads TGTGCCAGCGCCCCCACGGAGAGGGACTATGGCTACACCTTC. This translates into CASAPTERDYGYTF.

The chain recombines TRBV19 with TRBJ2-5; 7 positions match TRBD2. V lost 4 bases, J lost 2 bases, and 7 bases stayed unmatched. Germline CDR1 and CDR2: LNHDA and SQIVND (reference sequence). The CDR3 is 15 residues long. The CDR3 DNA reads TGTGCCAGTAGTAGGGGGGGGAGTGGTCAAGAGACCCAGTACTTC. Its translation is CASSRGGSGQETQYF.

The chain carries TRBV4-3 and TRBJ2-7; TRBD2 might be the D (6 bases). Germline lookup yields CDR1 LGHNA and CDR2 YSLEER. This CDR3 is built from 19 residues. Trimming stripped 4 bases from V and 0 bases from J, with 25 bases between. The CDR3 nucleotides are TGCGCCAGCAGCCCAGAGTCGTTCGGGGGACCCTCAAGCTCCTACGAGCAGTACTTC. Amino acid sequence: CASSPESFGGPSSSYEQYF.

The chain employs TRBV2 and TRBJ1-1, with 7 nucleotides matching TRBD1. The CDR3 spans 13 residues. V lost 7 bases, J lost 5 bases, and 7 bases stayed unmatched. Germline CDR1 and CDR2: SNHLY and FYNNEI. The CDR3 DNA sequence: TGTGCCAGCAATGACAGGGATTTTACTGAAGCTTTCTTT. This codes for CASNDRDFTEAFF. The whole variable domain, filled in from reference TRBV2 and TRBJ1-1, reads EPEVTQTPSHQVTQMGQEVILRCVPISNHLYFYWYRQILGQKVEFLVSFYNNEISEKSEIFDDQFSVERPDGSNFTLKIRSTKLEDSAMYFCASNDRDFTEAFFGQGTRLTVV.

V and J are TRBV2 and TRBJ2-3; 11 positions agree with TRBD2. Losses at the gene ends were 10 bases for V and 3 bases for J; bases not matched to a gene: 9. Germline V gene sequence: CDR1 SNHLY, CDR2 FYNNEI. This CDR3 contains 15 residues. CDR3 region: CATARLAGSTDTQYF. Written as DNA, the CDR3 is TGTGCCACCGCGCGACTAGCGGGGTCTACAGATACGCAGTATTTT.

The chain joins TRBV5-8 to TRBJ1-2, with a possible D match to TRBD1 (5 bases). Germline-derived CDR1 and CDR2 are SGHTS and YDEGEE. Trimming took 3 bases from V and 2 from J, leaving 14 bases between them. This CDR3 spans 15 amino acids. CDR3 nucleotides: TGTGCCAGCAGCTCAGTAGGACACCTAAACTATGGCTACACCTTC. It translates to CASSSVGHLNYGYTF.

This chain joins TRBV15 and TRBJ1-2; D unresolved. The CDR3 spans 16 residues. Germline loops: CDR1 LNHNV, CDR2 YYDKDF (reference sequence). Trimming pared 0 bases from V and 4 bases from J, leaving 15 bases between. CDR3 sequence reads: CATSRDPREVSYGYTF. Written as DNA, the CDR3 is TGTGCCACCAGCAGAGACCCTCGGGAAGTCAGCTATGGCTACACCTTC.

The table lists this clone with a few counts. This rearrangement joins TRBV28 to TRBJ2-2; 11 bases agree with TRBD1. V dropped 8 bases and J dropped 7; count of bases not matched to a gene: 6. The V gene's germline CDR1 is MDHEN and CDR2 SYDVKM. The CDR3 sequence is 14 residues long. The CDR3 coding sequence is TGTGCCAGCCGGGGACAGGGGGAGATCGGGGAGCTGTTTTTT. This translates into CASRGQGEIGELFF. The whole variable domain, remainder taken from reference TRBV28 and TRBJ2-2, is DVKVTQSSRYLVKRTGEKVFLECVQDMDHENMFWYRQDPGLGLRLIYFSYDVKMKEKGDIPEGYSVSREKKERFSLILESASTNQTSMYLCASRGQGEIGELFFGEGSRLTVL.

In its sample, this clone was seen once. V and J are TRBV2 and TRBJ2-2; TRBD2 matches 7 bases. The CDR3 runs 15 residues. The germline gives CDR1 SNHLY, CDR2 FYNNEI. V shed 2 bases and J 4 bases; nucleotides not matched to a gene: 4. In DNA, the CDR3 is TGTGCCAGCAGTGAAAGGACTAGGGGCACCGGGGAGCTGTTTTTT. The encoded protein is CASSERTRGTGELFF.

The rearrangement uses TRBV6-5 and TRBJ2-7, with D perhaps TRBD2 (7 bases). V was clipped by 7 bases and J by 2 bases, with 15 bases between them. The germline V gene has CDR1 MNHEY and CDR2 SVGAGI. This CDR3 region has 14 residues. CDR3 DNA sequence: TGTGCCAGCACCCCCGGGGGGCTAACCTACGAGCAGTACTTC. Translation: CASTPGGLTYEQYF.